This T cell receptor (beta chain) was obtained from a study of blood T cell repertoires in COVID-19. Using immunoSEQ multiplex PCR, the repertoire was profiled, and TCRdb retains in-frame clones only, with some absent. Here the sample spans approximately 300,000 clones, 87% being singletons. The specimen was PBMCs or T cells enriched from blood (not recorded which). The clonotype was recovered from a woman under 40 who had recovered from COVID-19.

The CDR3 DNA follows: TGCGCCAGCAGCCAAGATCGGAGGACTGAAGCTTTCTTT. Translation: CASSQDRRTEAFF. The genes are TRBV4-3 and TRBJ1-1; D is undetermined. This CDR3 is 13 amino acids long. Germline-derived CDR1 and CDR2 are LGHNA and YSLEER. V was pared by 0 bases and J by 5 bases, with 7 bases between.